In its sample, the clone carrying this T cell receptor (beta chain) was seen many times. Antigen: not known. Barcoded TCR alpha and TCR beta cDNA libraries with UMIs came from 5'RACE using constant-segment primers. TCRdb called the 5' RACE reads again in MiXCR, with one record for every CDR3 protein. The table shows 250,000 to 350,000 distinct CDR3 sequences, with approximately 16% occurring only once. The entry originates in a study of T-cell memory formation after mild COVID-19. Study in general: TCR clusters were mostly donor specific. Findings and caveats of the study: Pre-infection memory contained some responding clones, which suggested that cross-reactive memory had joined.

The receptor was isolated from a man aged 18 to 30 who had mild COVID-19 (a few samples of this study predate the infection). Cell type and time point are not known. The sample was PBMCs or a T cell subset sorted from them (not recorded which).

CDR3 in DNA: TGTGCCAGCAGCTTAACGCTAGCGAGACGGCAAGAGACCCAGTACTTC. It is translated as CASSLTLARRQETQYF. The chain uses TRBV7-2 and TRBJ2-5; D perhaps matches TRBD2 (6 bases). There are 16 residues in the CDR3. V was shortened by 2 bases and J by 2 bases, with 15 bases between the two germline ends. Germline V gene data show CDR1 as SGHTA and CDR2 as FQGNSA.